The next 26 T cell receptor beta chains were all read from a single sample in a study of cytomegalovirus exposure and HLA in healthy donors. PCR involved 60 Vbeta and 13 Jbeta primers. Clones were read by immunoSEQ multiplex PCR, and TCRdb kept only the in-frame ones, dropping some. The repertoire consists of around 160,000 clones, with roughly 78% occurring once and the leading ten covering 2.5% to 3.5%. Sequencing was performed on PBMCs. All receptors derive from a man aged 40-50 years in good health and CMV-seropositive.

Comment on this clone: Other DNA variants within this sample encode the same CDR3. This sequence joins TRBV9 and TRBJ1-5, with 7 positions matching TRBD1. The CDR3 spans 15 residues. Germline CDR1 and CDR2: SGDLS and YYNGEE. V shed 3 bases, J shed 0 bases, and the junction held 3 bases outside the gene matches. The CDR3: CASSAQGSSNQPQHF. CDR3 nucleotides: TGTGCCAGCAGCGCACAGGGGTCTAGCAATCAGCCCCAGCATTTT. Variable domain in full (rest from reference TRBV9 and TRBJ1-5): DSGVTQTPKHLITATGQRVTLRCSPRSGDLSVYWYQQSLDQGLQFLIQYYNGEERAKGNILERFSAQQFPDLHSELNLSSLELGDSALYFCASSAQGSSNQPQHFGDGTRLSIL.

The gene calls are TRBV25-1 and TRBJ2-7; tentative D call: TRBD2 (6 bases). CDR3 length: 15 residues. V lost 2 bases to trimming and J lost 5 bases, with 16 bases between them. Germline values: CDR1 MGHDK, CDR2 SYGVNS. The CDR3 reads CASSEESRDFNEQYF. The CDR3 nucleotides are TGTGCCAGCAGTGAAGAATCGAGGGACTTCAACGAGCAGTACTTC.

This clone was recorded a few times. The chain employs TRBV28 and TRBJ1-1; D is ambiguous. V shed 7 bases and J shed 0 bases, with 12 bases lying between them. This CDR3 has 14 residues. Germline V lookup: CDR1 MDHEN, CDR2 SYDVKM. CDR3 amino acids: CASNREVMNTEAFF. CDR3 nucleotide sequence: TGTGCCAGCAATAGGGAGGTCATGAACACTGAAGCTTTCTTT. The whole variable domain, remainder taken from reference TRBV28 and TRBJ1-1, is DVKVTQSSRYLVKRTGEKVFLECVQDMDHENMFWYRQDPGLGLRLIYFSYDVKMKEKGDIPEGYSVSREKKERFSLILESASTNQTSMYLCASNREVMNTEAFFGQGTRLTVV.

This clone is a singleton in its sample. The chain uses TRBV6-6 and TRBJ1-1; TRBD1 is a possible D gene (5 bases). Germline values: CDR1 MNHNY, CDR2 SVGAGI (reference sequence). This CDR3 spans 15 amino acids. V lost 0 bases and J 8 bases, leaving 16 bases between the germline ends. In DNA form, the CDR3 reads TGTGCCAGCAGTTACTCGACCCTGGACAAAACAGAAGCTTTCTTT. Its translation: CASSYSTLDKTEAFF.

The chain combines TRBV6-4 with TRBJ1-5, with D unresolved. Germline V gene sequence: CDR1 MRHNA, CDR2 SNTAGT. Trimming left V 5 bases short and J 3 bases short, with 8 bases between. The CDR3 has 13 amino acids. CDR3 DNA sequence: TGTGCCAGCAGTTTGCAGGCCAATCAGCCCCAGCATTTT. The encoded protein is CASSLQANQPQHF.

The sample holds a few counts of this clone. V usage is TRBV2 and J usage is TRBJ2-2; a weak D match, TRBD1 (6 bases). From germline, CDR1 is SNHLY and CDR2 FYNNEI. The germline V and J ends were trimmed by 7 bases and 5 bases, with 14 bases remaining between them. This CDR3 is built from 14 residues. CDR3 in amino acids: CASNIFQGTGELFF. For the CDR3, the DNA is TGTGCCAGCAATATATTTCAGGGGACCGGGGAGCTGTTTTTT.

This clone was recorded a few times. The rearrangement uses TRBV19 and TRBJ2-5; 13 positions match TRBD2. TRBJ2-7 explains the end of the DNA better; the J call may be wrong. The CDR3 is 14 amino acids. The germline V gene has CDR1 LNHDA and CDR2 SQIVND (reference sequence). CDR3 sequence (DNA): TGTGCCAGTAGTAGACTAGCGGGAGGCGGCGAGCAGTACTTC. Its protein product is CASSRLAGGGEQYF.

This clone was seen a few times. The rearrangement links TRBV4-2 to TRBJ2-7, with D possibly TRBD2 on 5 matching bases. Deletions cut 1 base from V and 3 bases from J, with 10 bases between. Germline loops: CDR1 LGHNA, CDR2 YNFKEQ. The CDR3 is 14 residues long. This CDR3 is CASSQGVSVYEQYF. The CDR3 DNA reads TGTGCCAGCAGCCAAGGAGTTAGCGTCTACGAGCAGTACTTC.

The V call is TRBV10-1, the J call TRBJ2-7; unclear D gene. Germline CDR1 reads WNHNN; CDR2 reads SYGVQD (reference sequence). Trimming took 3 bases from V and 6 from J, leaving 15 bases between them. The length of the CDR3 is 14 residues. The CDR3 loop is CASSESGDECEQYF. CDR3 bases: TGCGCCAGCAGTGAATCTGGAGACGAGTGCGAGCAGTACTTC.

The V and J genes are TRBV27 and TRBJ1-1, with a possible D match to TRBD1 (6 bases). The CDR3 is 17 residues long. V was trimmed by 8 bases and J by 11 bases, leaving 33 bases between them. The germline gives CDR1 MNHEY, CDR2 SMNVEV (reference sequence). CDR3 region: CASSSFRGFLSASFAFF. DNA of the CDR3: TGTGCCAGCTCTTCGTTCAGGGGTTTTTTATCGGCGAGTTTTGCTTTCTTT.

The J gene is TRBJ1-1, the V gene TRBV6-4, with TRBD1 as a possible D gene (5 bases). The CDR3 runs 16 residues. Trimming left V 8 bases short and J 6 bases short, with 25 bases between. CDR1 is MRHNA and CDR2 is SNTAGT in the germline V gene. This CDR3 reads CASDRGAGEGRPEAFF. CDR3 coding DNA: TGTGCCAGCGATCGCGGGGCCGGGGAGGGTAGACCTGAAGCTTTCTTT.

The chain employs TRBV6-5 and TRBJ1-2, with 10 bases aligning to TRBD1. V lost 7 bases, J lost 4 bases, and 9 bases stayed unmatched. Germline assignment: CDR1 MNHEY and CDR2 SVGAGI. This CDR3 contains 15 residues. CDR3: CASTPGQGFRYGYTF. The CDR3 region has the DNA TGTGCCAGCACCCCGGGACAGGGGTTTCGCTATGGCTACACCTTC.

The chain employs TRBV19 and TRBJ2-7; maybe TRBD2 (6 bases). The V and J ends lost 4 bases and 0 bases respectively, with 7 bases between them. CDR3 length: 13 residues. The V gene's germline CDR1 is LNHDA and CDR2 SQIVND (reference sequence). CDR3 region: CASSRDFSYEQYF. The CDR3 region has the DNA TGTGCCAGTAGTAGGGACTTCTCCTACGAGCAGTACTTC.

CDR3 nucleotides: TGTGCCAGCAGTTTCTACGGGGGAAACACAGATACGCAGTATTTT. This gives the protein CASSFYGGNTDTQYF. The chain combines TRBV27 with TRBJ2-3; D possibly corresponds to TRBD2 (6 bases). This CDR3 has 15 amino acids. Per the germline V gene, CDR1 is MNHEY and CDR2 is SMNVEV (reference sequence). V was shortened by 3 bases and J by 2 bases, with 12 bases between the two germline ends.

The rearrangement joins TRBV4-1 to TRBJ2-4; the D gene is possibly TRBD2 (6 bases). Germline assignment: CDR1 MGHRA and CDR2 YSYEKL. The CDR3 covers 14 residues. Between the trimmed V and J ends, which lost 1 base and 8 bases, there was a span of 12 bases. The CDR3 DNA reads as TGCGCCAGCAGCCAAGGACTAGTTTGGGACATTCAGTACTTC. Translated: CASSQGLVWDIQYF.

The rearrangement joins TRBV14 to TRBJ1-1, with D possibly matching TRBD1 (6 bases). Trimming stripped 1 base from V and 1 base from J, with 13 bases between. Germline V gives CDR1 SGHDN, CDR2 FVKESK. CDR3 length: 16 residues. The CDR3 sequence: CASSQVGRGGNTEAFF. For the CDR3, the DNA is TGTGCCAGCAGCCAAGTGGGCAGGGGTGGGAACACTGAAGCTTTCTTT.

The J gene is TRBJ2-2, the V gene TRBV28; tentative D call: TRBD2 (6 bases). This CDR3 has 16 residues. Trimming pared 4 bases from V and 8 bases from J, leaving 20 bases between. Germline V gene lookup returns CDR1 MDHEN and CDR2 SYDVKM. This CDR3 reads CASSSPFGGTSGELFF. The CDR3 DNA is TGTGCCAGCAGTTCCCCCTTTGGCGGGACGTCAGGGGAGCTGTTTTTT. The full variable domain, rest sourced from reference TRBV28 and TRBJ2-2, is DVKVTQSSRYLVKRTGEKVFLECVQDMDHENMFWYRQDPGLGLRLIYFSYDVKMKEKGDIPEGYSVSREKKERFSLILESASTNQTSMYLCASSSPFGGTSGELFFGEGSRLTVL.

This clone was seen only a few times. The CDR3 is CASSVLGTLFDTQYF. The CDR3 DNA sequence: TGTGCCAGCAGTGTTCTCGGGACTCTCTTCGATACGCAGTATTTT. The V call is TRBV28, the J call TRBJ2-3; D is possibly TRBD2 (6 bases). From germline, CDR1 is MDHEN and CDR2 SYDVKM. Between the trimmed V and J ends, which lost 5 bases and 6 bases, there was a span of 18 bases. This CDR3 is 15 amino acids long.

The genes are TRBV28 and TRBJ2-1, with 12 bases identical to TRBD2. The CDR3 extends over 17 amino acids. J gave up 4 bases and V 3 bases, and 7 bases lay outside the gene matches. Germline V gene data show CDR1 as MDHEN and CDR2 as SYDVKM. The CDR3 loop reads CASSFSWTSGEYNEQFF. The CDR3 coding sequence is TGTGCCAGCAGTTTCTCCTGGACTAGCGGGGAGTACAATGAGCAGTTCTTC.

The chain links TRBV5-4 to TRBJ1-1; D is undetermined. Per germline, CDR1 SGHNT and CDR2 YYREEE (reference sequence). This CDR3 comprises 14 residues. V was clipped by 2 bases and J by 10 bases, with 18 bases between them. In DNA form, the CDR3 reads TGTGCCAGCAGCTTCGGCTCGGCGGCACTCGGAGCTTTCTTT. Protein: CASSFGSAALGAFF.

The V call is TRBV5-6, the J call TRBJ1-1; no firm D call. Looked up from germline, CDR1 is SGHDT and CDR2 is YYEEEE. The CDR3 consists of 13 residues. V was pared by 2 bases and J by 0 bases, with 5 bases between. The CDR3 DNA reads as TGTGCCAGCAGCTTCCAAATGAACACTGAAGCTTTCTTT. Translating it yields CASSFQMNTEAFF.

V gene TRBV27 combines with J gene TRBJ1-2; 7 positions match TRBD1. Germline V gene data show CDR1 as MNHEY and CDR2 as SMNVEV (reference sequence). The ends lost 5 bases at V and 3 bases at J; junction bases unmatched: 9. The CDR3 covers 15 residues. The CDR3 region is CASSRQGPSDYGYTF. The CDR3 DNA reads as TGTGCCAGCAGTCGACAGGGTCCTTCGGACTATGGCTACACCTTC.

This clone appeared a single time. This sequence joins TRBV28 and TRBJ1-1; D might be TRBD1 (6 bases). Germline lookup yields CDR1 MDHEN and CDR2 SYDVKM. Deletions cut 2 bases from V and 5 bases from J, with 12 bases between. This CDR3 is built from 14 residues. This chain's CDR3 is CASSLRGGRTEAFF. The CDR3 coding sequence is TGTGCCAGCAGTTTAAGGGGGGGCCGAACTGAAGCTTTCTTT.

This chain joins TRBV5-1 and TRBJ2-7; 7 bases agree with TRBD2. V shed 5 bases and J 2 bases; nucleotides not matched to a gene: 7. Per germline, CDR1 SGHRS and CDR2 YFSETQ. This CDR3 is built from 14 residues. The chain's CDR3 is CASSGLAEPYEQYF. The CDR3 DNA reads TGCGCCAGCAGTGGGCTAGCGGAACCCTACGAGCAGTACTTC.

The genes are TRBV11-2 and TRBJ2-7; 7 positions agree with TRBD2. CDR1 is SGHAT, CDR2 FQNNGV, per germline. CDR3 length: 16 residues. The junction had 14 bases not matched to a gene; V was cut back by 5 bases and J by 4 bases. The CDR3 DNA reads TGTGCCAGCAGCCCAATTAGGCGGGAGACAAAGTACGAGCAGTACTTC. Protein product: CASSPIRRETKYEQYF.

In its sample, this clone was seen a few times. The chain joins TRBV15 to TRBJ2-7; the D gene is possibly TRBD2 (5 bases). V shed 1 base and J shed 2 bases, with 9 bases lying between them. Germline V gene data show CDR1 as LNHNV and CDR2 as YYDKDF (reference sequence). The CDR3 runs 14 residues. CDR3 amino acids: CATSRARDTYEQYF. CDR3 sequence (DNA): TGTGCCACCAGCAGAGCCCGGGATACCTACGAGCAGTACTTC.